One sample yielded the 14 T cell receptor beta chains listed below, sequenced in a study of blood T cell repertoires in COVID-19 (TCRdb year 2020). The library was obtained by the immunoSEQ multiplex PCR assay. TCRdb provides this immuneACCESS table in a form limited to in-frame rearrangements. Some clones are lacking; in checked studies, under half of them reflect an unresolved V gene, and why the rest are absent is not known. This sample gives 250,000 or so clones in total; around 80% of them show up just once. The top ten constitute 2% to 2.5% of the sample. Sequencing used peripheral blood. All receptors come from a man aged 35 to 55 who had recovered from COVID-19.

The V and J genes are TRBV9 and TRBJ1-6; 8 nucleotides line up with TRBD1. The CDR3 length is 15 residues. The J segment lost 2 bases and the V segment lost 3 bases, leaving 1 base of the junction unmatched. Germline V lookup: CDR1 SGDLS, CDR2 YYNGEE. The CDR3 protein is CASSETGAYNSPLHF. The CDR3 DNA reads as TGTGCCAGCAGCGAGACAGGGGCCTATAATTCACCCCTCCACTTT. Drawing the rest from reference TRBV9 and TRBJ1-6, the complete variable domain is DSGVTQTPKHLITATGQRVTLRCSPRSGDLSVYWYQQSLDQGLQFLIQYYNGEERAKGNILERFSAQQFPDLHSELNLSSLELGDSALYFCASSETGAYNSPLHFGNGTRLTVT.

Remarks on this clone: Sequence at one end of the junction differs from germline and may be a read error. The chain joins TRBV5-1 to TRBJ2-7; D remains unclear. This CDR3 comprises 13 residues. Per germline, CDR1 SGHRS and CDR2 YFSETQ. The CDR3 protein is CASSLAELPPNFF. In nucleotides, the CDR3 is TGCGCCAGCAGCTTGGCGGAGTTACCCCCAAACTTCTTC.

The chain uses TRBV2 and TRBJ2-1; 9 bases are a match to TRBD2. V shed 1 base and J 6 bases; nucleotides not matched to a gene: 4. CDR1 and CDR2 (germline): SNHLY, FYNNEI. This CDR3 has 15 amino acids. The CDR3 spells CASSEEAGGPNEQFF. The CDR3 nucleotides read TGTGCCAGCAGTGAAGAGGCGGGAGGGCCCAATGAGCAGTTCTTC.

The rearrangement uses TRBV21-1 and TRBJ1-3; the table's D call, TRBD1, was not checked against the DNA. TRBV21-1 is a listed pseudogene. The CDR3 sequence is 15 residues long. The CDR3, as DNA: TGTGCCAGCAGCATCTGGGGGCGCCCAGGAAACACCATATATTTT. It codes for CASSIWGRPGNTIYF.

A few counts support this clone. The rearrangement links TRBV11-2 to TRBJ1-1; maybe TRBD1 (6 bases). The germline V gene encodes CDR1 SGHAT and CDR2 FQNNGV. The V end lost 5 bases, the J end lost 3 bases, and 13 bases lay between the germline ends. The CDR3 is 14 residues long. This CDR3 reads CASSRDRSYTEAFF. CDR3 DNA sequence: TGTGCCAGCAGCCGCGACAGGTCCTACACTGAAGCTTTCTTT.

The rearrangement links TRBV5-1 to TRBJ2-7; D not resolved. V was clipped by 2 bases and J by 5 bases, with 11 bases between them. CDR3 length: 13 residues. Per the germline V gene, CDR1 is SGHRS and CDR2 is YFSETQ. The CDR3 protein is CASSFPGSDEQYF. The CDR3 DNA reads TGCGCCAGCAGCTTCCCCGGGTCGGACGAGCAGTACTTC.

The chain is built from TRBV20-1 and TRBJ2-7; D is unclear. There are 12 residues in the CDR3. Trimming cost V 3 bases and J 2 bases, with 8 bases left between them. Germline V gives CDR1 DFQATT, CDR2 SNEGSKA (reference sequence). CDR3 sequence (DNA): TGCAGTGCTAGTCCTCTCGCCTACGAGCAGTACTTC. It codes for CSASPLAYEQYF.

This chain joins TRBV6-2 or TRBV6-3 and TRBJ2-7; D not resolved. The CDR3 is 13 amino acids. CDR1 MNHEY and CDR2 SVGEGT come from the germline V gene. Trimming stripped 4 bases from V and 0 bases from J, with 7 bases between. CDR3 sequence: CASSFRSSYEQYF. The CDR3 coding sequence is TGTGCCAGCAGTTTCCGCAGCTCCTACGAGCAGTACTTC.

As DNA, the CDR3 is TGTGCCACCGTGGGGGCAGACTCCTACGAGCAGTACTTC. Protein sequence: CATVGADSYEQYF. The genes are TRBV10-3 and TRBJ2-7, with TRBD1 as a possible D gene (6 bases). The ends were cut back, 10 bases at V and 0 bases at J, with 13 bases in the middle. The CDR3 is 13 amino acids. Germline loops: CDR1 ENHRY, CDR2 SYGVKD.

CDR3 loop: CASSLGLAGEETQYF. The DNA for the CDR3 is TGTGCCAGCAGCTTAGGGCTAGCGGGGGAAGAGACCCAGTACTTC. The chain couples TRBV11-3 to TRBJ2-5; 10 bases are shared with TRBD2. Germline lookup yields CDR1 SGHNT and CDR2 YENEEA. The CDR3 is made up of 15 amino acids. Trimming took 1 base from V and 3 from J; bases not matched to a gene: 2.

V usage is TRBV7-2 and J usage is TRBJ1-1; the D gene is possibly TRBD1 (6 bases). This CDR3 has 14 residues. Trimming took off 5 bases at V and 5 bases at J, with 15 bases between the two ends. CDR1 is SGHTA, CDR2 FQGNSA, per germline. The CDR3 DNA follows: TGTGCCAGCAGCGCGCAGGGGTTGGGAACTGAAGCTTTCTTT. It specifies CASSAQGLGTEAFF.

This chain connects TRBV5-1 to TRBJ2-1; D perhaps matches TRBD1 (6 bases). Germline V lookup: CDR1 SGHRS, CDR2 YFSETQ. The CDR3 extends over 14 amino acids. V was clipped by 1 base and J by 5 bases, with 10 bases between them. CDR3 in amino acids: CASSLMGADNEQFF. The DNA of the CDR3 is TGCGCCAGCAGCTTGATGGGGGCTGACAATGAGCAGTTCTTC.

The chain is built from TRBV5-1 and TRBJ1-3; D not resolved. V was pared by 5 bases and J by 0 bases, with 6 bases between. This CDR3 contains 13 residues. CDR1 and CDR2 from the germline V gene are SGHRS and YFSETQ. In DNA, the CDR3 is TGCGCCAGCAGGCCGAGCTCTGGAAACACCATATATTTT. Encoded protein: CASRPSSGNTIYF. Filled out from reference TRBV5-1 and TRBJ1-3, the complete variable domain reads KAGVTQTPRYLIKTRGQQVTLSCSPISGHRSVSWYQQTPGQGLQFLFEYFSETQRNKGNFPGRFSGRQFSNSRSEMNVSTLELGDSALYLCASRPSSGNTIYFGEGSWLTVV.

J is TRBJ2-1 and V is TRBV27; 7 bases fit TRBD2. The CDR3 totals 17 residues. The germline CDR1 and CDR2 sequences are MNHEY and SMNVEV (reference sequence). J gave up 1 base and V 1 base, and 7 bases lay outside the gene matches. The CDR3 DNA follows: TGTGCCAGCAGTTTATTGATCGGCGGGAGATCCTACAATGAGCAGTTCTTC. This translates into CASSLLIGGRSYNEQFF.